This T cell receptor beta chain was recorded in a study of blood T cell repertoires in COVID-19. Overall study: Samples taken during acute and convalescent COVID-19 were collected in the United States, Italy and Spain. T cells, B-cell-depleted T cells, or PBMCs supplied cDNA or gDNA.

Original data processing: For nucleated cells, counts were estimated from reference gene primer amplification. The protocol was immunoSEQ multiplex PCR, while the TCRdb copy is restricted to in-frame clones and leaves out a portion. The V and J calls and clone size come from that table; D and trimming were worked out from the DNA. The data hold some 140,000 clones, with around 73% observed a single time. Germline-derived CDR1 and CDR2 are SGHAT and FQNNGV. The germline V and J ends were trimmed by 2 bases and 1 base, with 2 bases remaining between them. CDR3 size: 12 residues. The V call is TRBV11-2, the J call TRBJ1-1; D is unresolved. The sequenced sample consisted of peripheral blood. The origin of this receptor is a man aged 60-69 years who had recovered from COVID-19. The CDR3 region is CASSLRNTEAFF. In nucleotides, the CDR3 is TGTGCCAGCAGCTTACGGAACACTGAAGCTTTCTTT.